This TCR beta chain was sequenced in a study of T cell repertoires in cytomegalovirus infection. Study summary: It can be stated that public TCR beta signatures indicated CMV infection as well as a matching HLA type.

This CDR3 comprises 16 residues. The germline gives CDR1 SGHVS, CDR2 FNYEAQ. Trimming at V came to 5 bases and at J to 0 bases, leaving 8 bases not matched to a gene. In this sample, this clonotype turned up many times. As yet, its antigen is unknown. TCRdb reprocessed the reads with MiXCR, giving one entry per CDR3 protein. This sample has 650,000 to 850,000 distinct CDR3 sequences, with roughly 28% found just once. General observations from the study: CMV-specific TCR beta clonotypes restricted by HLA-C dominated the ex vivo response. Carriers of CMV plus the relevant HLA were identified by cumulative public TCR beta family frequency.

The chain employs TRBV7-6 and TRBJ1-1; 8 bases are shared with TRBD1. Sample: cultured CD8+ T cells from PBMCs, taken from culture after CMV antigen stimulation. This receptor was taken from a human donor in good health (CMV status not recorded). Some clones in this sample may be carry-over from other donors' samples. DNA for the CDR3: TGTGCCAGCAGCCTCGGACAGGGACTCATGAACACTGAAGCTTTCTTT. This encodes CASSLGQGLMNTEAFF.